These 6 T cell receptor beta chains originate from one sample sequenced in a study of blood T cell repertoires in COVID-19 (dated by TCRdb to 2018 to 2020). The method was the immunoSEQ multiplex PCR assay. Held by TCRdb, this immuneACCESS table contains in-frame sequences only and omits some clones. Under half of the omission traces to an unresolved V gene where checked; the cause of the rest is unknown. Across this sample there are approximately 260,000 clones, with approximately 86% seen only once. The ten largest clones represent less than 4.5% of the sample. Sequencing used peripheral blood. These receptors originate from a man younger than 30 with active or convalescent COVID-19.

The rearrangement links TRBV5-6 to TRBJ2-3; TRBD2 aligns across 9 bases. Germline CDR1 reads SGHDT; CDR2 reads YYEEEE. The CDR3 is 16 amino acids. V shed 0 bases and J 3 bases; nucleotides not matched to a gene: 5. CDR3 sequence (DNA): TGTGCCAGCAGCTTGGTTTCGCTAGCGGGGACAGATACGCAGTATTTT. This codes for CASSLVSLAGTDTQYF. The entire variable domain, with the rest obtained from reference TRBV5-6 and TRBJ2-3, is as follows: DAGVTQSPTHLIKTRGQQVTLRCSPKSGHDTVSWYQQALGQGPQFIFQYYEEEERQRGNFPDRFSGHQFPNYSSELNVNALLLGDSALYLCASSLVSLAGTDTQYFGPGTRLTVL.

This chain uses TRBV6-6 with TRBJ1-6; D not certain. The CDR3 has 16 residues. Per the germline V gene, CDR1 is MNHNY and CDR2 is SVGAGI (reference sequence). The V end was cut by 0 bases, the J end by 10 bases, with 16 bases between. The CDR3 sequence: CASSYSIVEVWSPLHF. The CDR3 nucleotides read TGTGCCAGCAGTTACTCGATTGTGGAGGTCTGGTCACCCCTCCACTTT.

This chain connects TRBV11-2 to TRBJ2-2, with TRBD2 as a possible D gene (5 bases). Trimming removed 5 bases from V and 8 bases from J, with 12 bases in between. Per germline, CDR1 SGHAT and CDR2 FQNNGV. The CDR3 has 13 amino acids. For the CDR3, the DNA is TGTGCCAGCAGCCTAGGCGGGTCTGGGGAGCTGTTTTTT. Its protein product is CASSLGGSGELFF.

The rearrangement uses TRBV5-4 and TRBJ1-1; tentative D call: TRBD1 (6 bases). Trimming shortened V by 3 bases and J by 0 bases, and 15 bases separated the two germline ends. The CDR3 is 16 residues long. Germline V gene lookup returns CDR1 SGHNT and CDR2 YYREEE (reference sequence). The CDR3, as DNA: TGTGCCAGCAGCTCATTGCAGGGGACCGTGAACACTGAAGCTTTCTTT. Its protein product is CASSSLQGTVNTEAFF.

The CDR3 DNA reads as TGTGCCAGCAGGCCGGGACAGGACTATGGCTACACCTTC. This gives the protein CASRPGQDYGYTF. The chain has TRBV5-4 and TRBJ1-2; TRBD1 matches 8 bases. The CDR3 is made up of 13 amino acids. V shed 5 bases, J shed 3 bases, and the junction held 3 bases outside the gene matches. The germline V gene has CDR1 SGHNT and CDR2 YYREEE (reference sequence). Combining the CDR3 with reference TRBV5-4 and TRBJ1-2 gives the whole variable domain ETGVTQSPTHLIKTRGQQVTLRCSSQSGHNTVSWYQQALGQGPQFIFQYYREEENGRGNFPPRFSGLQFPNYSSELNVNALELDDSALYLCASRPGQDYGYTFGSGTRLTVV.

CDR3 sequence reads: CASSLQGGRTAYGYTF. The CDR3 bases are TGTGCCAGCAGCTTGCAAGGGGGTCGGACAGCCTATGGCTACACCTTC. The V and J genes are TRBV5-8 and TRBJ1-2; D is perhaps TRBD1 (6 bases). This CDR3 comprises 16 residues. V was cut by 1 base and J by 4 bases, with 17 bases left in between. The germline V gene has CDR1 SGHTS and CDR2 YDEGEE.